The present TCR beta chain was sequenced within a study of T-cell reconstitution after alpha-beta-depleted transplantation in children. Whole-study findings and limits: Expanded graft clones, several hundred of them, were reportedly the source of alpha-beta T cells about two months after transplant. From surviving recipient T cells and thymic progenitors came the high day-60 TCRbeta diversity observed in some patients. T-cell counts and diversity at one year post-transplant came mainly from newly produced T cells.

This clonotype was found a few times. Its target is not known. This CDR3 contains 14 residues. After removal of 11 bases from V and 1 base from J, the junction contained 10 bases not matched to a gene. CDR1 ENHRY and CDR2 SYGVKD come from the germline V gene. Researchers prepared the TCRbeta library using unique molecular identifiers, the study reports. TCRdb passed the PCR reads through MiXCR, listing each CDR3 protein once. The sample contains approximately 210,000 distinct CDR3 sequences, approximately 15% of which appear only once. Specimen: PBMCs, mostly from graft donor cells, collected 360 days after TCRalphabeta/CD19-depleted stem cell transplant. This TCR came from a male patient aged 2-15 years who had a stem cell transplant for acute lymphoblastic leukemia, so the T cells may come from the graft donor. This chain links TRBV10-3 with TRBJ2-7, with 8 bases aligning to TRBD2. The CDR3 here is CAVWSAGDSYEQYF. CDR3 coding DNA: TGTGCCGTTTGGTCAGCGGGGGATTCCTACGAGCAGTACTTC.